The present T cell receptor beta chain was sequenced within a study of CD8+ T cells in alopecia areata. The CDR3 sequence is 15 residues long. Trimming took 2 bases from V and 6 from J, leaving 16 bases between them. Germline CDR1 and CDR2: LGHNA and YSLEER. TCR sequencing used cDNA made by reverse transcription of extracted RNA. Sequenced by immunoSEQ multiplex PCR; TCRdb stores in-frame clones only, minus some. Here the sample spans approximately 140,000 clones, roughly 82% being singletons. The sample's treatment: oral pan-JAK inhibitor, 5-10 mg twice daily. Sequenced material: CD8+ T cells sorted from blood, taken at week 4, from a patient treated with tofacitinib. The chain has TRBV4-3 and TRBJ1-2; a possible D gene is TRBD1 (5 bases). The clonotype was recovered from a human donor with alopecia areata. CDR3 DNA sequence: TGCGCCAGCAGCCAACTACGGCGGGGCATAGATGGCTACACCTTC. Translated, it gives CASSQLRRGIDGYTF.